This T cell receptor beta chain was identified during a study of radiotherapy plus CTLA-4 blockade in lung cancer. Looking at the study overall: Patients showed objective responses in 15% to 20% of cases and disease control in under 35%.

Sequenced by immunoSEQ multiplex PCR; TCRdb stores in-frame clones only, minus some. This table has 90,000 to 100,000 clones, approximately 72% appearing once. Germline loops: CDR1 SQVTM, CDR2 ANQGSEA. J gave up 4 bases and V 7 bases, and 7 bases lay outside the gene matches. The CDR3 has 13 residues. Participants had chemo-refractory metastatic non-small-cell lung cancer and were treated with focal radiation plus ipilimumab CTLA-4 blockade. A remark on this clone: The antigen remains undetermined.

Notes on the study in general: Researchers report tumor-derived TCR clones expanding in blood after radiotherapy plus ipilimumab. Early blood T cell clone dynamics reportedly forecast response best, with interferon-beta.

The sequence came from a human donor with non-small cell lung cancer who had a partial response to radiotherapy plus ipilimumab. Some clones in this sample may be carry-over from other donors' samples. Sample: peripheral blood, taken from a patient treated with radiotherapy plus ipilimumab. The V gene is TRBV29-1, the J gene TRBJ2-5; TRBD1 matches 9 bases. CDR3 in DNA: TGCAGCGCCCCGACAGGGGGGGGAGAGACCCAGTACTTC. It specifies CSAPTGGGETQYF.